The rows below give T cell receptor beta chains drawn from one sample of a study of glioma-infiltrating T cells after dendritic cell vaccination. Repertoires were generated with immunoSEQ multiplex PCR, while TCRdb's copy carries only in-frame clones and drops some. The sample contains fewer than 90,000 clones, over 80% of which appear only once. Sample: blood, taken after dendritic cell vaccination. The source is a human donor with glioblastoma. The CDR3 runs from the conserved cysteine through the conserved F or W. D genes are given only for firm matches. The size entry is marked missing in some rows and otherwise reads once, few, many or a size class.

V gene,D gene,clone size,J gene,CDR3 protein,CDR3 DNA
TRBV13,.,.,TRBJ1-4,CASSKTPKREKLFF,TGTGCCAGCAGCAAGACTCCTAAGCGGGAAAAACTGTTTTTT
TRBV7-2,.,.,TRBJ1-1,CASSARTDHTEAFF,TGTGCCAGCAGCGCAAGGACAGACCACACTGAAGCTTTCTTT
TRBV4-1,TRBD1,.,TRBJ1-4,CASSQADRDSEKLFF,TGCGCCAGCAGCCAAGCGGACCGGGACAGCGAAAAACTGTTTTTT
TRBV6-1,TRBD1,.,TRBJ2-5,CASSAGQGRETQYF,TGTGCCAGCAGTGCGGGACAGGGGCGGGAGACCCAGTACTTC
TRBV19,.,.,TRBJ2-3,CASSILQGGVDTQYF,TGTGCCAGTAGTATTCTTCAGGGGGGAGTAGATACGCAGTATTTT
TRBV30,TRBD1,.,TRBJ1-6,CAWEETGMNSPLHF,TGTGCCTGGGAGGAGACAGGGATGAATTCACCCCTCCACTTT
TRBV25-1,.,.,TRBJ1-4,CASSEQTKAHATNEKLFF,TGTGCCAGCAGTGAACAAACTAAGGCCCACGCAACTAATGAAAAACTGTTTTTT
TRBV7-2,.,.,TRBJ1-1,CASSLDRGGTEAFF,TGTGCCAGCAGCTTAGATAGGGGAGGCACTGAAGCTTTCTTT
TRBV7-8,TRBD1,.,TRBJ2-7,CASSSTGKNSYEQYF,TGTGCCAGCAGCTCGACAGGGAAGAACTCCTACGAGCAGTACTTC
TRBV5-5,TRBD1,.,TRBJ2-5,CASQRQGVQETQYF,TGTGCCAGCCAACGACAGGGGGTCCAAGAGACCCAGTACTTC
TRBV7-2,.,.,TRBJ2-4,CASSPLFPEDIQYF,TGTGCCAGCAGCCCCCTTTTTCCCGAGGACATTCAGTACTTC
TRBV7-2,TRBD1,.,TRBJ1-2,CASSLNRDSYGYTF,TGTGCCAGCAGCTTAAACCGGGACAGCTATGGCTACACCTTC
TRBV19,.,.,TRBJ1-3,CASSPGQLILGNTIYF,TGTGCCAGTAGTCCCGGACAGCTAATCCTTGGAAACACCATATATTTT
TRBV7-6,.,.,TRBJ2-1,CASSLAALTTGNEQFF,TGTGCCAGCAGCTTAGCCGCGCTGACCACAGGCAATGAGCAGTTCTTC
TRBV27,.,.,TRBJ1-5,CASSLNYYQPQHF,TGTGCCAGCAGTTTAAACTATTATCAGCCCCAGCATTTT
TRBV2,TRBD1,.,TRBJ2-4,CASMDGTGKNIQYF,TGTGCCAGCATGGACGGGACAGGCAAAAACATTCAGTACTTC
TRBV5-4,.,once,TRBJ1-1,CASSPTGQLNTEAFF,TGTGCCAGCAGCCCCACGGGACAATTGAACACTGAAGCTTTCTTT
TRBV27,.,.,TRBJ2-3,CASSLWTGVTDTQYF,TGTGCCAGCAGTTTATGGACCGGGGTCACAGATACGCAGTATTTT
TRBV18,.,.,TRBJ1-1,CASSPGRNTEAFF,TGTGCCAGCTCACCAGGCCGGAACACTGAAGCTTTCTTT
TRBV4-1,.,few,TRBJ1-2,CASSERMWGGYGYTF,TGCGCCAGCAGCGAAAGGATGTGGGGGGGATATGGCTACACCTTC
TRBV9,.,.,TRBJ1-2,CASSVGDEGYGYTF,TGTGCCAGCAGCGTTGGCGATGAGGGCTATGGCTACACCTTC
TRBV6-6,.,.,TRBJ2-1,CASSTVPGEQFF,TGTGCCAGCAGCACCGTGCCGGGTGAGCAGTTCTTC
TRBV7-2,.,once,TRBJ1-2,CASSLESENYGYTF,TGTGCCAGCAGCTTAGAGTCAGAAAACTATGGCTACACCTTC
TRBV4-1,TRBD1,.,TRBJ1-2,CASSQDSSGTGGRIGYGYTF,TGCGCCAGCAGCCAGGATAGCAGCGGGACAGGGGGCAGAATTGGCTATGGCTACACCTTC
TRBV10-3,.,.,TRBJ1-1,CAIRAVGQAFF,TGTGCCATCAGGGCGGTGGGGCAAGCTTTCTTT
TRBV12-5,TRBD1,.,TRBJ2-2,CASGAARGQGVGELFF,TGTGCTAGTGGGGCGGCCCGAGGACAGGGGGTCGGGGAGCTGTTTTTT
TRBV5-6,.,.,TRBJ1-2,CASSGSWGDGYTF,TGTGCCAGCAGCGGCTCTTGGGGCGATGGCTACACCTTC